This T cell receptor beta chain was found in a study of T cell clonality in common variable immunodeficiency. Broader study findings: CVID subjects had higher TCRbeta clonality than healthy controls, most marked in about a third. Shared TCRbeta clones were fewer between CVID subjects than controls.

The sample holds many counts of this clone. Antigen specificity is unknown. Sequenced by immunoSEQ multiplex PCR; TCRdb stores in-frame clones only, minus some. The record shows about 35,000 clones for this sample, with no singletons present. Each donor provided 5 to 8 ml of heparinized whole blood. Material: peripheral blood mononuclear cells. The sequence came from a person between 18 and 70 years old in good health.

CDR3 DNA, as far as it was read: TGCGCCAGCAGCTCCAGGGGACAGCCAACAGATACG. It encodes CASSSRGQPTDT. The entire CDR3 reads CASSSRGQPTDTQYF. The rearrangement links TRBV5-1 to TRBJ2-3, with 7 bases lining up with TRBD1. The read ends 3 residues shy of where the CDR3 ends; the end is completed using the germline J gene. CDR3 length: 15 residues. V dropped 3 bases and J dropped 3; count of bases not matched to a gene: 7. Germline V gene data show CDR1 as SGHRS and CDR2 as YFSETQ.